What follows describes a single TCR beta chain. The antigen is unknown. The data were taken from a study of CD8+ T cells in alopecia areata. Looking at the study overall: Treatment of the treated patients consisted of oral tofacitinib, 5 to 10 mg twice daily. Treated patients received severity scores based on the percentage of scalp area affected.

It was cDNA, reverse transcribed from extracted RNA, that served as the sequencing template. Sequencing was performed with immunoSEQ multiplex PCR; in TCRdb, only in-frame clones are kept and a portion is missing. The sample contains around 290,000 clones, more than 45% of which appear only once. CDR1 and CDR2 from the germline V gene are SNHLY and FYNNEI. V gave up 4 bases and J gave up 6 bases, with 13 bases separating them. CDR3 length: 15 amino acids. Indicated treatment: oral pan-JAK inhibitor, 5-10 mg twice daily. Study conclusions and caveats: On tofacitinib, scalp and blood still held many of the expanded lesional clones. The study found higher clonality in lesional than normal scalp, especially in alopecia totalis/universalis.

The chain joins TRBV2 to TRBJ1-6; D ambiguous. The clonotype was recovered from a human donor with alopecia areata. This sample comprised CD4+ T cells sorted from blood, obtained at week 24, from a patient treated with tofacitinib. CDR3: CASSAYGILNSPLHF. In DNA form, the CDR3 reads TGTGCCAGCAGTGCGTACGGGATCCTTAATTCACCCCTCCACTTT.